The 6 T cell receptor beta chains below come from one sample, sequenced in a study of blood T cells in healthy people across ages. For the second PCR, which ran for about 6 to 11 cycles, a sample-barcoded 5' primer and a J-beta primer mix were used. TCRdb re-called the 5' RACE reads with MiXCR, one entry per CDR3 protein. The sample records over a million distinct CDR3 sequences, 55% to 75% being singletons. Sample: blood. These receptor sequences come from a man younger than 35 in good health.

The chain joins TRBV3-1 to TRBJ2-3; D uncertain. The germline V gene has CDR1 LGHDT and CDR2 YNNKEL (reference sequence). V was shortened by 3 bases and J by 5 bases, with 12 bases between the two germline ends. The CDR3 spans 14 residues. CDR3 amino acids: CASSHAAGKDTQYF. Written as DNA, the CDR3 is TGTGCCAGCAGCCATGCCGCTGGCAAAGATACGCAGTATTTT.

The chain joins TRBV10-2 to TRBJ2-1; 7 nucleotides line up with TRBD2. This CDR3 region has 15 residues. V dropped 2 bases and J dropped 4; count of bases not matched to a gene: 5. In germline, CDR1 is WSHSY, CDR2 SAAADI. The CDR3 region is CASSERSSGYNEQFF. DNA for the CDR3: TGCGCCAGCAGTGAGAGGTCTAGCGGATACAATGAGCAGTTCTTC.

The chain joins TRBV10-2 to TRBJ2-5; 7 positions match TRBD2. The closer fit of TRBJ2-7 to the DNA end suggests the J call may be wrong. The CDR3 spans 15 residues. Germline loops: CDR1 WSHSY, CDR2 SAAADI. CDR3 region: CASLGRVGSGYEQYF. The CDR3 DNA sequence: TGCGCCAGCCTTGGGAGGGTTGGCTCGGGCTACGAGCAGTACTTC.

The chain joins TRBV11-1 to TRBJ2-5; 7 bases align to TRBD1. Trimming cost V 5 bases and J 5 bases; bases outside gene matches: 8. The CDR3 loop spans 14 amino acids. Germline V lookup: CDR1 SGHAT, CDR2 FQDESV (reference sequence). The DNA of the CDR3 is TGTGCCAGCAGCCCGAAGACAGGGCCGGAGACCCAGTACTTC. This encodes CASSPKTGPETQYF. The full variable domain, completed using reference TRBV11-1 and TRBJ2-5, is EAEVAQSPRYKITEKSQAVAFWCDPISGHATLYWYRQILGQGPELLVQFQDESVVDDSQLPKDRFSAERLKGVDSTLKIQPAELGDSAMYLCASSPKTGPETQYFGPGTRLLVL.

V is TRBV6-1 and J is TRBJ2-7; the D gene is possibly TRBD2 (6 bases). Per the germline V gene, CDR1 is MNHNS and CDR2 is SASEGT. Trimming removed 2 bases from V and 1 base from J, with 9 bases in between. This CDR3 is 14 amino acids long. CDR3 in amino acids: CASSERGGSYEQYF. DNA of the CDR3: TGTGCCAGCAGTGAACGTGGGGGGTCCTACGAGCAGTACTTC.

To note about this clonotype: This CDR3 is missing its conserved last phenylalanine or tryptophan, likely due to a read error. The genes are TRBV7-9 and TRBJ2-1; D not resolved. Germline V gives CDR1 SEHNR, CDR2 FQNEAQ (reference sequence). V dropped 5 bases and J dropped 6 bases, with 17 bases sitting between them. This CDR3 has 15 residues. In DNA form, the CDR3 reads TGTGCCAGCAGCGACATGTTTGTAGCCTCCAATGAGCAGTTCGTC. Its translation: CASSDMFVASNEQFV.